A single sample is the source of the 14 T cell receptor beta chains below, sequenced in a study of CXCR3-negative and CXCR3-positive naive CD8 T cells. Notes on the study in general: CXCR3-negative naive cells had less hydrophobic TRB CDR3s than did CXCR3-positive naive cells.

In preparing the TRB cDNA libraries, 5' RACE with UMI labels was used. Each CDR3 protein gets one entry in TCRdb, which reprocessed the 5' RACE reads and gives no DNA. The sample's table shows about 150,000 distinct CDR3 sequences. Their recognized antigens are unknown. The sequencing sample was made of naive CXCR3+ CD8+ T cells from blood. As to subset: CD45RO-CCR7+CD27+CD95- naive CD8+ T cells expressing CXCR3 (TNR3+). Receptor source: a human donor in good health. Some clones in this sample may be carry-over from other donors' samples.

Here the CDR3 reads CATSRDQWEIKGEAFF. The V gene is TRBV15, the J gene TRBJ1-1. The V gene's germline CDR1 is LNHNV and CDR2 YYDKDF (reference sequence). This CDR3 comprises 16 residues.

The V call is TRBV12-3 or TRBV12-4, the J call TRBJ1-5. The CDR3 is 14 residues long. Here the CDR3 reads CASRGTAYNQPQHF.

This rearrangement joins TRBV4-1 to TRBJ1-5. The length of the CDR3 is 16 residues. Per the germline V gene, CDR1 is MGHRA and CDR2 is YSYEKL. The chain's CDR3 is CASSQAQSHSNQPQHF.

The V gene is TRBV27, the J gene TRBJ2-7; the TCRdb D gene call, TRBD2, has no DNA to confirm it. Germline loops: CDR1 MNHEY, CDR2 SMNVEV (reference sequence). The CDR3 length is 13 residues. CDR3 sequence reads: CASRRTSTYEQYF.

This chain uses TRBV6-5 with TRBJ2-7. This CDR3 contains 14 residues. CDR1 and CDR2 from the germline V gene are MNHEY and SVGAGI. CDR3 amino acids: CASTRTTASYEQYF.

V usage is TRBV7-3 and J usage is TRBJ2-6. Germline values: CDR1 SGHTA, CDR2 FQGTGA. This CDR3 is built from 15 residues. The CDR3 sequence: CASRPTVPGANVLTF.

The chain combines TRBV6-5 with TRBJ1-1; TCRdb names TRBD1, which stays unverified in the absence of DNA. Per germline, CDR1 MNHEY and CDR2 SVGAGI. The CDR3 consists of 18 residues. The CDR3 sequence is CASSYSSRTGGFNTEAFF.

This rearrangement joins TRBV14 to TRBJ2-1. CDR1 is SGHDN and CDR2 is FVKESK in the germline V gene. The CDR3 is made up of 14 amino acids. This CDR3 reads CASNDVGIYNEQFF.

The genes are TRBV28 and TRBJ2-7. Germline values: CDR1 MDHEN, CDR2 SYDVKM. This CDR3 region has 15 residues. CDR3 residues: CASSFRPAYTNEQYF.

CDR3 in amino acids: CASSYTTNNEQFF. The chain employs TRBV6-6 and TRBJ2-1. CDR3 length: 13 residues. Germline V CDR1 and CDR2: MNHNY, SVGAGI (reference sequence).

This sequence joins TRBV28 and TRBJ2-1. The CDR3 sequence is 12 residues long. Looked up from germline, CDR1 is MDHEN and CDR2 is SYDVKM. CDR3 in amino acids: CASKGVYNEQFF.

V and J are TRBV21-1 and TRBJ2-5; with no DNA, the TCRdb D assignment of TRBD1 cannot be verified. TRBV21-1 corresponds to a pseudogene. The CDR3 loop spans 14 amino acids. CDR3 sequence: CASSRADTLKTQYF.

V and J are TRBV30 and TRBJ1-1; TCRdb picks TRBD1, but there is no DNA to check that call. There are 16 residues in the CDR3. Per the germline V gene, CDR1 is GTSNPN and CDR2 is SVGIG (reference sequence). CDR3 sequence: CAWSDNWTGKVTEAFF.

Here the CDR3 reads CASSGGQGGKPQETQYF. This chain links TRBV28 with TRBJ2-5; TCRdb designates TRBD1, a call that cannot be tested without DNA. CDR1 is MDHEN and CDR2 is SYDVKM in the germline V gene. The CDR3 is made up of 17 amino acids. Combining the CDR3 with reference TRBV28 and TRBJ2-5 gives the whole variable domain DVKVTQSSRYLVKRTGEKVFLECVQDMDHENMFWYRQDPGLGLRLIYFSYDVKMKEKGDIPEGYSVSREKKERFSLILESASTNQTSMYLCASSGGQGGKPQETQYFGPGTRLLVL.